The rows below give T cell receptor beta chains drawn from one sample of a study of blood T cell repertoires in COVID-19. Assay used: immunoSEQ multiplex PCR; TCRdb lists only in-frame clones, some missing. The sample carries about 270,000 clones, approximately 86% recorded once. The sample was peripheral blood. These receptors all come from an older woman who had recovered from COVID-19. The CDR3 runs from the conserved cysteine through the conserved F or W. A D gene is named only where the DNA matches it firmly. A clone size is listed for some rows: how often the clone was seen (once, few, many), or a class if it is expanded.

TRBD1	TRBV19	-	TRBJ1-1	CASSKGTGRENTEAFF	TGTGCCAGTAGTAAAGGGACAGGGAGGGAGAACACTGAAGCTTTCTTT
TRBD1	TRBV29-1	-	TRBJ1-2	CSVEPSLQGARGYTF	TGCAGCGTTGAGCCCTCCCTACAGGGGGCGCGGGGCTACACCTTC
-	TRBV11-2	few	TRBJ1-4	CASSLGPNGEKLFF	TGTGCCAGCAGCTTAGGGCCAAACGGGGAAAAACTGTTTTTT
-	TRBV11-3	-	TRBJ1-1	CASSGGGRDTEAFF	TGTGCCAGCAGCGGCGGGGGGAGAGACACTGAAGCTTTCTTT
-	TRBV2	-	TRBJ1-5	CASSRESGNQPQHF	TGTGCCAGCAGTCGGGAGTCGGGCAATCAGCCCCAGCATTTT
-	TRBV11-2	-	TRBJ1-2	CASSRAGYGYTF	TGTGCCAGCAGCCGGGCGGGCTATGGCTACACCTTC
TRBD2	TRBV13	-	TRBJ2-2	CASSANLADTGELFF	TGTGCCAGCAGCGCGAACCTAGCGGACACCGGGGAGCTGTTTTTT
TRBD1	TRBV9	-	TRBJ2-1	CASSVASRTGARNEQFF	TGTGCCAGCAGCGTAGCTTCGAGGACAGGGGCGCGGAATGAGCAGTTCTTC
-	TRBV7-2	-	TRBJ1-2	CASSLAKWAVDVGYTF	TGTGCCAGCAGCTTAGCGAAGTGGGCAGTAGACGTTGGCTACACCTTC
TRBD1	TRBV27	-	TRBJ2-1	CATGTLTGDNFSYNEQFF	TGTGCCACCGGTACTCTGACAGGGGACAATTTTTCCTACAATGAGCAGTTCTTC
-	TRBV4-3	-	TRBJ1-1	CASRSESRAFF	TGCGCCAGCAGGTCCGAAAGTCGGGCTTTCTTT
TRBD1	TRBV25-1	-	TRBJ2-7	CASSEAGGYEQYF	TGTGCCAGCAGTGAAGCAGGGGGCTACGAGCAGTACTTC
TRBD1	TRBV29-1	-	TRBJ1-2	CSVSRTGKDGYTF	TGCAGCGTTTCTAGGACAGGGAAGGATGGCTACACCTTC
-	TRBV6-6	-	TRBJ1-1	CASRSGQGIGAFF	TGTGCCAGCAGATCCGGCCAGGGAATAGGAGCTTTCTTT
TRBD1	TRBV9	few	TRBJ1-1	CASSVQTGGTEAFF	TGTGCCAGCAGCGTACAGACAGGGGGAACTGAAGCTTTCTTT
TRBD2	TRBV7-8	-	TRBJ2-7	CASSLASAGDGGQYF	TGTGCCAGCAGCTTGGCAAGCGCGGGGGATGGCGGGCAGTACTTC
TRBD1	TRBV9	-	TRBJ2-7	CASSLDDRGKRYEQYF	TGTGCCAGCAGCCTCGACGACAGGGGTAAAAGGTACGAGCAGTACTTC
-	TRBV4-2	-	TRBJ2-6	CASSPGRRGTGANVLTF	TGTGCCAGCAGCCCCGGCCGCCGAGGGACTGGGGCCAACGTCCTGACTTTC
-	TRBV5-4	-	TRBJ2-7	CASSRDSVYEQYF	TGTGCCAGCAGCCGCGACAGTGTCTACGAGCAGTACTTC
-	TRBV4-1	-	TRBJ1-3	CASSQFFRGLSGNTIYF	TGCGCCAGCAGCCAATTTTTCAGGGGCCTGTCTGGAAACACCATATATTTT
TRBD1	TRBV19	-	TRBJ1-4	CASKRGRTNEKLFF	TGTGCCAGTAAGAGGGGGCGAACTAATGAAAAACTGTTTTTT
-	TRBV5-1	few	TRBJ1-2	CASSRAAENYGYTF	TGCGCCAGCAGCCGCGCGGCGGAGAACTATGGCTACACCTTC
TRBD1	TRBV27	many	TRBJ1-4	CASSWGQGSNEKLFF	TGTGCCAGCAGTTGGGGACAGGGAAGTAATGAAAAACTGTTTTTT
-	TRBV7-2	-	TRBJ2-5	CASSLGHQETQYF	TGTGCCAGCAGCTTAGGGCACCAAGAGACCCAGTACTTC
TRBD1	TRBV9	-	TRBJ1-1	CASSARDRNTEAFF	TGTGCCAGCAGCGCCCGGGACAGGAACACTGAAGCTTTCTTT
TRBD1	TRBV28	-	TRBJ1-1	CASSLWTGGGTEAFF	TGTGCCAGCAGTTTATGGACAGGGGGTGGGACTGAAGCTTTCTTT
TRBD1	TRBV6-6	-	TRBJ1-1	CASWPGQGTNTEAFF	TGTGCCAGCTGGCCCGGACAGGGGACGAACACTGAAGCTTTCTTT
-	TRBV5-4	-	TRBJ1-2	CASRQGGVFNYGYTF	TGTGCCAGCAGACAGGGCGGCGTCTTTAACTATGGCTACACCTTC
-	TRBV4-2	-	TRBJ2-1	CASSQEYVDYSYNEQFF	TGTGCCAGCAGCCAAGAATACGTCGACTACTCCTACAATGAGCAGTTCTTC
-	TRBV6-5	-	TRBJ1-2	CASSYRSGGGGGYTF	TGTGCCAGCAGTTACCGGTCGGGGGGAGGTGGTGGCTACACCTTC